Presented here are 26 T cell receptor beta chains from one specimen sequenced in a study of molecular identifiers for immune sequencing clone quantification. TCRdb re-analysed the PCR reads in MiXCR, keeping a single row per CDR3 protein. The sample holds about 19,000 distinct CDR3 sequences, over 20% seen once. Sample: naive CD8+ T cells from blood, with Jurkat cell RNA spiked in. Indicated subset: FACS-sorted CD8+CD4-CCR7+CD45RA+ naive T cells. Receptors were obtained from a human donor in good health. Some libraries in this study had Jurkat cell RNA spiked in.

This clonotype occurred many times. This chain uses TRBV2 with TRBJ2-2; 10 nucleotides line up with TRBD1. V trimming: 4 bases; J trimming: 6 bases; junction bases outside the gene matches: 11. The CDR3 runs 17 residues. Germline loops: CDR1 SNHLY, CDR2 FYNNEI. As DNA, the CDR3 is TGTGCCAGCAGTGGCCGTGGGACAGGGGTTAGTCCCGGGGAGCTGTTTTTT. Translating it yields CASSGRGTGVSPGELFF.

This clonotype was detected ten times or more. The rearrangement links TRBV28 to TRBJ2-7, with 9 bases matching TRBD1. CDR1 and CDR2 from the germline V gene are MDHEN and SYDVKM. V lost 6 bases, J lost 2 bases, and 5 bases stayed unmatched. This CDR3 comprises 14 residues. Here the CDR3 DNA reads TGTGCCAGCAGCCTCGGGACAGGGCCCTACGAGCAGTACTTC. This encodes CASSLGTGPYEQYF.

This clonotype came up many times. The chain couples TRBV6-1 to TRBJ1-5; no firm D call. With 6 bases removed from V and 6 bases from J, the gap between germline ends came to 12 bases. The CDR3 spans 13 residues. CDR1 and CDR2 (germline): MNHNS, SASEGT. The CDR3 nucleotides read TGTGCCAGCAGCCCGCGCCACGGTCAGCCCCAGCATTTT. Amino acid sequence: CASSPRHGQPQHF.

The chain links TRBV7-9 to TRBJ2-4; 13 nucleotides line up with TRBD2. This CDR3 contains 20 residues. The germline CDR1 and CDR2 sequences are SEHNR and FQNEAQ (reference sequence). V shed 5 bases, J shed 1 base, and the junction held 14 bases outside the gene matches. Written as DNA, the CDR3 is TGTGCCAGCAGCGCAACCGGGACTAGCGGGATACTTGGGGCCAAAAACATTCAGTACTTC. It yields the protein CASSATGTSGILGAKNIQYF.

This clonotype is medium-sized in the sample. The genes are TRBV7-6 and TRBJ2-7, with 8 bases that match TRBD2. The V gene's germline CDR1 is SGHVS and CDR2 FNYEAQ. The length of the CDR3 is 15 residues. V was pared by 4 bases and J by 2 bases, with 7 bases of the junction left unmatched. DNA for the CDR3: TGTGCCAGCAGCTCGTTAGCGGGATCGGCCTACGAGCAGTACTTC. This translates into CASSSLAGSAYEQYF.

About this clonotype itself: This could be a read error, since a much larger clone is one nucleotide away. The J gene is TRBJ2-2, the V gene TRBV7-9; a weak D match, TRBD1 (6 bases). CDR1 is SEHNR, CDR2 FQNEAQ, per germline (reference sequence). V lost 8 bases, J lost 11 bases, and 12 bases lay in between. This CDR3 spans 11 amino acids. For the CDR3, the DNA is TGTGCCAGCGGCGCACAGGGAGAGCTGTTTTTT. Protein sequence: CASGAQGELFF.

The chain recombines TRBV12-5 with TRBJ2-4; D gene uncertain. The germline V and J ends were trimmed by 7 bases and 8 bases, with 12 bases remaining between them. Germline V gene sequence: CDR1 LGHNT, CDR2 FRNRAP. The CDR3 has 12 residues. The CDR3 DNA reads TGTGCTAGTGTTTTTTTCCGATACATTCAGTACTTC. Amino acids: CASVFFRYIQYF.

This clonotype was recorded many times. V is TRBV7-6 and J is TRBJ2-1; 7 nucleotides agree with TRBD2. The CDR3 spans 17 residues. Trimming took 1 base from V and 9 from J; bases not matched to a gene: 15. CDR1 and CDR2 (germline): SGHVS, FNYEAQ. CDR3 sequence reads: CASSLVAPLREYGEQFF. The CDR3, as DNA: TGTGCCAGCAGCTTAGTCGCCCCATTGCGGGAGTATGGTGAGCAGTTCTTC.

This clonotype was observed at least ten times. The chain recombines TRBV7-9 with TRBJ2-7, with D possibly being TRBD2 (6 bases). V was trimmed by 1 base and J by 3 bases, leaving 13 bases between them. CDR3 length: 15 amino acids. Germline assignment: CDR1 SEHNR and CDR2 FQNEAQ (reference sequence). CDR3 coding DNA: TGTGCCAGCAGCTTAGTGGTAGCGGCCTACTACGAGCAGTACTTC. Its translation is CASSLVVAAYYEQYF.

In regard to this clonotype: A clone one base away is much larger, so this may be a read error. The V and J genes are TRBV5-1 and TRBJ1-1, with D uncertain. This CDR3 is 13 amino acids long. V was clipped by 2 bases and J by 3 bases, with 8 bases between them. Germline-derived CDR1 and CDR2 are SGHRS and YFSETQ. The CDR3 loop is CASSFGLDTEAFF. CDR3 DNA: TGCGCCAGCAGCTTTGGTTTGGACACTGAAGCTTTCTTT.

This clonotype was detected a few times. The V call is TRBV27, the J call TRBJ2-7; 7 bases are shared with TRBD1. The V gene's germline CDR1 is MNHEY and CDR2 SMNVEV (reference sequence). The CDR3 runs to 15 residues. J lost 3 bases, V lost 5 bases, and 10 bases had no gene match. The CDR3 nucleotides read TGTGCCAGCAGTACCGACAGGGACCGGAACTACGAGCAGTACTTC. This translates into CASSTDRDRNYEQYF.

Concerning this clonotype itself: A much larger clone lies one base from this, so it may be a read error. The chain is built from TRBV15 and TRBJ1-4; D not certain. Germline V CDR1 and CDR2: LNHNV, YYDKDF (reference sequence). The CDR3 length is 13 residues. The CDR3 loop is CATSRDWVETLFF. As DNA, the CDR3 is TGTGCCACCAGCAGAGATTGGGTTGAAACACTGTTTTTT.

This sequence joins TRBV11-2 and TRBJ2-1; 9 nucleotides agree with TRBD1. Germline V gene sequence: CDR1 SGHAT, CDR2 FQNNGV. The length of the CDR3 is 15 residues. V shed 4 bases and J 7 bases; nucleotides not matched to a gene: 8. The CDR3 here is CASSSIGQGLNEQFF. DNA for the CDR3: TGTGCCAGCAGCTCCATAGGACAGGGGCTGAATGAGCAGTTCTTC.

Remarks on this clonotype: Since a much larger clone is just one base distant, this may be a read error. The CDR3 end shows no conserved phenylalanine or tryptophan, and so a read error is likely. The chain couples TRBV7-2 to TRBJ2-7; possible D gene TRBD2, 5 bases. Trimming left V 5 bases short and J 2 bases short, with 13 bases between. Germline V gives CDR1 SGHTA, CDR2 FQGNSA. This CDR3 is 14 amino acids long. The CDR3 protein is CASSPLGGTYEQYS. The CDR3 DNA sequence: TGTGCCAGCAGCCCTCTAGGAGGTACCTACGAGCAGTACTCC.

The chain couples TRBV6-2 or TRBV6-3 to TRBJ2-7; D is ambiguous. CDR1 is MNHEY, CDR2 SVGEGT, per germline. The V end was cut by 8 bases, the J end by 2 bases, with 16 bases between. This CDR3 is built from 14 residues. The CDR3 region is CASHDGLLTYEQYF. The DNA of the CDR3 is TGTGCCAGCCACGACGGGCTATTAACCTACGAGCAGTACTTC.

This clonotype was seen ten or more times. This chain connects TRBV12-3 or TRBV12-4 to TRBJ1-2; TRBD1 is a possible D gene (5 bases). CDR3 size: 12 residues. Deletions cut 5 bases from V and 8 bases from J, with 12 bases between. In DNA form, the CDR3 reads TGTGCCAGCAGTCAGGGAGGGAGCGGCTACACCTTC. Protein: CASSQGGSGYTF.

This clonotype is termed medium-sized (0.01 to 0.1%). This CDR3 reads CASSSGQGAKETQYF. The CDR3 DNA reads TGTGCCAGCAGCTCAGGACAGGGGGCCAAAGAGACCCAGTACTTC. J is TRBJ2-5 and V is TRBV7-9; TRBD1 agrees at 11 bases. The CDR3 totals 15 residues. Trimming took 4 bases from V and 3 from J; bases not matched to a gene: 4. CDR1 is SEHNR and CDR2 is FQNEAQ in the germline V gene (reference sequence).

This clonotype rates as medium-sized. The gene calls are TRBV4-3 and TRBJ1-2, with D hard to call. The CDR3 is made up of 15 amino acids. Per germline, CDR1 LGHNA and CDR2 YSLEER. Trimming cost V 0 bases and J 2 bases, with 10 bases left between them. The chain's CDR3 is CASSQDPGSNYGYTF. DNA of the CDR3: TGCGCCAGCAGCCAAGATCCCGGCTCCAACTATGGCTACACCTTC.

This clonotype was seen a few times. The chain is built from TRBV7-9 and TRBJ2-1; D is unclear. The V end lost 6 bases, the J end lost 7 bases, and 7 bases lay between the germline ends. This CDR3 has 11 residues. Germline V CDR1 and CDR2: SEHNR, FQNEAQ (reference sequence). The DNA of the CDR3 is TGTGCCAGCAGTTTTCGAAATGAGCAGTTCTTC. Translation: CASSFRNEQFF.

The chain has TRBV7-9 and TRBJ2-2; D is unclear. This CDR3 is 12 amino acids long. V shed 5 bases and J shed 3 bases, with 4 bases lying between them. Looked up from germline, CDR1 is SEHNR and CDR2 is FQNEAQ (reference sequence). CDR3 sequence: CASSGDTGELFF. The CDR3 coding sequence is TGTGCCAGCAGCGGGGACACCGGGGAGCTGTTTTTT.

This clonotype has just a few counts. The J gene is TRBJ2-1, the V gene TRBV6-2 or TRBV6-3, with 8 positions matching TRBD2. J was trimmed by 6 bases and V by 6 bases; bases with no gene match: 7. The germline V gene has CDR1 MNHEY and CDR2 SVGEGT. The CDR3 length is 14 residues. CDR3 bases: TGTGCCAGCAGGCGGGAGGAAAACGTCAATGAGCAGTTCTTC. Protein: CASRREENVNEQFF.

The CDR3 region has the DNA TGTGCCAGCGGACCCGCGGGTGAGGGGGAGCTGTTTTTT. Translating gives CASGPAGEGELFF. The chain uses TRBV12-3 or TRBV12-4 and TRBJ2-2, with TRBD2 as a possible D gene (5 bases). V was clipped by 8 bases and J by 8 bases, with 15 bases between them. This CDR3 has 13 amino acids.

This clonotype appeared many times. The J gene is TRBJ1-5, the V gene TRBV2; no clear D gene. Trimming took 0 bases from V and 7 from J, leaving 10 bases between them. The CDR3 totals 14 residues. Germline V gene data show CDR1 as SNHLY and CDR2 as FYNNEI. CDR3 coding DNA: TGTGCCAGCAGTGAAGCAGGGCAATGGCAGCCCCAGCATTTT. It translates to CASSEAGQWQPQHF.

A remark on this clonotype: A much larger clone differs from this one at a single base, so this may be a read error. This chain uses TRBV7-2 with TRBJ1-1; D gene unclear. Germline V CDR1 and CDR2: SGHTA, FQGNSA. The CDR3 runs to 13 residues. The CDR3 DNA follows: TGTGCCGGCAGCTTAGCAGTGAACACTGAAGCTTTCTTT. It codes for CAGSLAVNTEAFF.

This chain links TRBV11-2 with TRBJ2-3; TRBD2 matches at 8 bases. CDR1 is SGHAT, CDR2 FQNNGV, per germline. V was pared by 5 bases and J by 1 base, with 8 bases of the junction left unmatched. CDR3 size: 16 residues. CDR3 residues: CASSHNSGVRTDTQYF. The CDR3 DNA follows: TGTGCCAGCAGCCATAATAGCGGGGTTCGCACAGATACGCAGTATTTT.

This clonotype is classed as medium-sized. The rearrangement uses TRBV7-9 and TRBJ2-3; D might be TRBD2 (5 bases). The CDR3 totals 12 residues. Germline loops: CDR1 SEHNR, CDR2 FQNEAQ (reference sequence). Trimming took off 7 bases at V and 4 bases at J, with 9 bases between the two ends. CDR3 in DNA: TGTGCCAGCACCCCGAGGGCAGATACGCAGTATTTT. This sequence encodes CASTPRADTQYF. Variable domain in full (rest from reference TRBV7-9 and TRBJ2-3): DTGVSQNPRHKITKRGQNVTFRCDPISEHNRLYWYRQTLGQGPEFLTYFQNEAQLEKSRLLSDRFSAERPKGSFSTLEIQRTEQGDSAMYLCASTPRADTQYFGPGTRLTVL.